This T cell receptor beta chain was obtained from a study of blood T cell repertoires in COVID-19. About the study: Spain, Italy and the United States supplied samples that represented acute and convalescent COVID-19.

V lost 2 bases to trimming and J lost 8 bases, with 12 bases between them. The length of the CDR3 is 14 residues. Looked up from germline, CDR1 is MDHEN and CDR2 is SYDVKM. Seattle's cohort entered during active infection and was followed longitudinally. In the original analysis: From reference gene primer amplification, estimates of nucleated cell counts were derived. The data were produced by immunoSEQ multiplex PCR, yet TCRdb's version contains in-frame clones alone and is incomplete. That table furnishes V, J and clone size, whereas the DNA furnished D and trimming. This table has about 300,000 clones, less than 85% appearing once.

The chain recombines TRBV28 with TRBJ1-4; maybe TRBD1 (5 bases). Sequenced: peripheral blood. The clonotype originates from a human donor with COVID-19, enrolled during active disease. The donor label of this sample is uncertain. The CDR3 nucleotides are TGTGCCAGCAGTTTAGCGGGAGGACAAGAAAAACTGTTTTTT. It codes for CASSLAGGQEKLFF.